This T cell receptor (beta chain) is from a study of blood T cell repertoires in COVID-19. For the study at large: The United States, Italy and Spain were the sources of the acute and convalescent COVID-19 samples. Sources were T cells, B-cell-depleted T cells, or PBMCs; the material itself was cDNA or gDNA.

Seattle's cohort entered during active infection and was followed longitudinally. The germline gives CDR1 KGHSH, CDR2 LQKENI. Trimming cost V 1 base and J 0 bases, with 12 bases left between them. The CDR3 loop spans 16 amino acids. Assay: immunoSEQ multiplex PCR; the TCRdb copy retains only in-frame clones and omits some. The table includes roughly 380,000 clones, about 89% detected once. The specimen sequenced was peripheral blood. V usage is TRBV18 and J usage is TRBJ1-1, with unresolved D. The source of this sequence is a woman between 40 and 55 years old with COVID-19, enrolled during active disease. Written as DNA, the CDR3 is TGTGCCAGCTCACCACAGTTCGGGAACATGAACACTGAAGCTTTCTTT. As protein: CASSPQFGNMNTEAFF.